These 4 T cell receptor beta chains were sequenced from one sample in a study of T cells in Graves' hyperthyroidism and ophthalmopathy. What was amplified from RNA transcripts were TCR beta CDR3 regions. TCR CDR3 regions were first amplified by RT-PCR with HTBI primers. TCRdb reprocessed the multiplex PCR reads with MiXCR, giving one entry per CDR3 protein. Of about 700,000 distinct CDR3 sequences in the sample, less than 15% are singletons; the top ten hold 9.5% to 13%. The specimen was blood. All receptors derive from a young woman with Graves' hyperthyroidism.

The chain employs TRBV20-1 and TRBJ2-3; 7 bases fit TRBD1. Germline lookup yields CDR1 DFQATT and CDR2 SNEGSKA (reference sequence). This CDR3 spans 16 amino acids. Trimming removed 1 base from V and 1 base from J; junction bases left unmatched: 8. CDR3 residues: CSARVTDRERTDTQYF. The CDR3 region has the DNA TGCAGTGCTAGAGTCACCGACAGGGAGCGCACAGATACGCAGTATTTT.

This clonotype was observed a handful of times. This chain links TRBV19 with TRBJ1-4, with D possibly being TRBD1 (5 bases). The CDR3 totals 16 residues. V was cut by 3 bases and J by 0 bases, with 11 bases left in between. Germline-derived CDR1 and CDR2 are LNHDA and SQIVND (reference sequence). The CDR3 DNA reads TGTGCCAGTAGTATTTTCCGGACAACAACTAATGAAAAACTGTTTTTT. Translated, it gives CASSIFRTTTNEKLFF.

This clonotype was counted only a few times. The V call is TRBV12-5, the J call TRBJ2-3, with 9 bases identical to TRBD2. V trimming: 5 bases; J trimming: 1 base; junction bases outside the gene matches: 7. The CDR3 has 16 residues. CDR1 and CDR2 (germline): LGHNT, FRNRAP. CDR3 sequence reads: CASGPGLAKRTDTQYF. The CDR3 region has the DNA TGTGCTAGTGGTCCCGGACTAGCGAAGCGCACAGATACGCAGTATTTT.

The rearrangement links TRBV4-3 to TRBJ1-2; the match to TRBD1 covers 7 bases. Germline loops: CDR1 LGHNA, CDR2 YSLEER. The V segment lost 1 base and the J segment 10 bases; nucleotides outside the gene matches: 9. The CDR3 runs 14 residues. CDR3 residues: CASSQVWSGGDYTF. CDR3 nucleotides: TGCGCCAGCAGCCAAGTGTGGTCAGGGGGGGACTACACCTTC.